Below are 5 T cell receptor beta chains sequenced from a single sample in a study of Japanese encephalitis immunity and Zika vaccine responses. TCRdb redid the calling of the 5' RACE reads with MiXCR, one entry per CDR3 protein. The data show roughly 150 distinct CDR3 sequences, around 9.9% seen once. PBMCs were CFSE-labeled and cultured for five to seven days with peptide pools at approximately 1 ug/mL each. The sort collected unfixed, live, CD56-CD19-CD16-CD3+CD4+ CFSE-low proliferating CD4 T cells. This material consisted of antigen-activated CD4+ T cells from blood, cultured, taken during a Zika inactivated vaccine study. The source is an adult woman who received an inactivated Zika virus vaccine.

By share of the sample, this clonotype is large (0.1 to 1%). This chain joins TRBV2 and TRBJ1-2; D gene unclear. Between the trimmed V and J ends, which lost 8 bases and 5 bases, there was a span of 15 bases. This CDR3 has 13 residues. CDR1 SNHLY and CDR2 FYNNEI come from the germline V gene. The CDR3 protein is CASVLPLGYGYTF. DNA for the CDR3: TGTGCCAGCGTGCTCCCTCTGGGGTATGGCTACACCTTC.

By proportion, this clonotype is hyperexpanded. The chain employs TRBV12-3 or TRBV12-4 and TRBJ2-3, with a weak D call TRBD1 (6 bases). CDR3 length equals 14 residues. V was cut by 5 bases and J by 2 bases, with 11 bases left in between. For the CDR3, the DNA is TGTGCCAGCAGTCCATACAGGGCCACAGATACGCAGTATTTT. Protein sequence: CASSPYRATDTQYF.

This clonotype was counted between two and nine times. CDR3 DNA sequence: TGTGCCAGCAGCCGGGACACAAGCTCTGGGGCCAACGTCCTGACTTTC. Translating gives CASSRDTSSGANVLTF. The V and J genes are TRBV6-2 or TRBV6-3 and TRBJ2-6; D may be TRBD1 (6 bases). Trimming removed 6 bases from V and 0 bases from J, with 12 bases in between. The CDR3 is 16 amino acids. Germline CDR1 and CDR2: MNHEY and SVGEGT.

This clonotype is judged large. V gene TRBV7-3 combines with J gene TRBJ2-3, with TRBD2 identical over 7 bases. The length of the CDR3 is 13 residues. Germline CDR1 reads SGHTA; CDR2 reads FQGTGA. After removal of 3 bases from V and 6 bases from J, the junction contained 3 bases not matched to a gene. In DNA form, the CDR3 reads TGTGCCAGCAGCTTGGGGGGGATGGATACGCAGTATTTT. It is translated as CASSLGGMDTQYF.

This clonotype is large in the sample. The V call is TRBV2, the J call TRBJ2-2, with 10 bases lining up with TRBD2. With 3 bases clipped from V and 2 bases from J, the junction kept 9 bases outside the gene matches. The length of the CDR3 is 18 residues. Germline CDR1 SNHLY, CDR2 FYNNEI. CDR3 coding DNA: TGTGCCAGCAGTGAGAATAGCGGGGGGCCGGGAAACACCGGGGAGCTGTTTTTT. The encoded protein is CASSENSGGPGNTGELFF.